This T cell receptor (beta chain) was recovered during a study of blood T cell repertoires in COVID-19. About the study: The cDNA or gDNA used as material had been derived from T cells, B-cell-depleted T cells, or PBMCs.

The ends were cut back, 4 bases at V and 3 bases at J, with 12 bases in the middle. This CDR3 comprises 14 residues. Germline CDR1 is LGHNA and CDR2 is YNFKEQ. Original processing notes: Researchers report that nucleated cell counts were estimated from reference gene primer amplification. Repertoires were generated with immunoSEQ multiplex PCR, while TCRdb's copy carries only in-frame clones and drops some. Clone size and V and J calls were adopted from that table, with D and trimming inferred from the DNA. This sample has over 150,000 clones, with over 70% found just once. This clonotype was obtained from a woman in her sixties or seventies with acute or convalescent COVID-19. Sequencing was performed on peripheral blood. V is TRBV4-2 and J is TRBJ1-2; weak D call: TRBD1 (6 bases). The DNA for the CDR3 is TGTGCCAGCAGCCCTCGGGAGGGGGACTATGGCTACACCTTC. As protein: CASSPREGDYGYTF.